Listed here are 21 T cell receptor beta chains from one sample, sequenced in a study of regulatory T cells in long-lasting Graves disease. The time point is: newly diagnosed GD, antithyroid drugs for less than 3 months. The TCR library was prepared using RNA isolated from PBMCs. Both iRepertoire HTBI primers and Arm-PCR of CDR3 regions were used to build the TCR beta libraries. TCRdb processed the multiplex PCR reads anew with MiXCR; each CDR3 protein has one entry. The sample holds approximately 560,000 distinct CDR3 sequences, roughly 15% seen once. These data also featured in a second study, about T cells in Graves' hyperthyroidism and ophthalmopathy.

The specimen was peripheral blood mononuclear cells (PBMCs), collected at new diagnosis, from a patient treated with antithyroid drugs. Every receptor here comes from a man younger than 35 with Graves disease.

This clonotype was seen repeatedly, ten times or more. The gene calls are TRBV20-1 and TRBJ1-1; 8 bases match TRBD1. Losses at the gene ends were 2 bases for V and 1 base for J; bases not matched to a gene: 6. The CDR3 is 15 residues long. Germline lookup yields CDR1 DFQATT and CDR2 SNEGSKA (reference sequence). CDR3 sequence: CSARPQGASNTEAFF. CDR3 nucleotides: TGCAGTGCTAGACCTCAGGGGGCATCGAACACTGAAGCTTTCTTT.

This clonotype was counted only a few times. The CDR3 loop is CASSHLTGLTEAFF. The CDR3 bases are TGCGCCAGCAGCCACTTGACAGGGCTCACTGAAGCTTTCTTT. This chain joins TRBV4-1 and TRBJ1-1; 7 bases line up with TRBD1. The ends lost 3 bases at V and 4 bases at J; junction bases unmatched: 5. Germline V gives CDR1 MGHRA, CDR2 YSYEKL. This CDR3 has 14 amino acids.

This clonotype was found a few times. The chain carries TRBV15 and TRBJ1-5; D is unclear. The CDR3 is made up of 15 amino acids. The germline CDR1 and CDR2 sequences are LNHNV and YYDKDF (reference sequence). V was clipped by 3 bases and J by 0 bases, with 9 bases between them. CDR3 residues: CATSRGSNSNQPQHF. In nucleotides, the CDR3 is TGTGCCACCAGCAGGGGATCTAATAGCAATCAGCCCCAGCATTTT.

The V gene is TRBV6-1, the J gene TRBJ1-4; maybe TRBD1 (5 bases). Germline-derived CDR1 and CDR2 are MNHNS and SASEGT. The CDR3 loop spans 14 amino acids. Between the trimmed V and J ends, which lost 7 bases and 6 bases, there was a span of 15 bases. The CDR3: CASNDPGLYEKLFF. DNA for the CDR3: TGTGCCAGCAACGACCCAGGGTTATATGAAAAACTGTTTTTT.

The sample holds a few counts of this clonotype. The chain has TRBV5-6 and TRBJ1-5, with 9 bases identical to TRBD1. This CDR3 is built from 19 residues. Germline CDR1 SGHDT, CDR2 YYEEEE. V lost 3 bases and J lost 5; bases outside the gene matches: 18. The DNA for the CDR3 is TGTGCCAGCAGCTCCCTGAATCACAGGGGGCTGGGGTCGGATCAGCCCCAGCATTTT. Its translation: CASSSLNHRGLGSDQPQHF.

This clonotype showed up many times. The chain has TRBV5-1 and TRBJ2-7, with TRBD1 as a possible D gene (5 bases). The V end was cut by 0 bases, the J end by 6 bases, with 13 bases between. The CDR3 runs 14 residues. CDR1 SGHRS and CDR2 YFSETQ come from the germline V gene. Here the CDR3 reads CASSLGGREAEQYF. The CDR3 DNA reads TGCGCCAGCAGCTTGGGAGGCAGGGAAGCCGAGCAGTACTTC.

This rearrangement joins TRBV19 to TRBJ2-7; 7 bases match TRBD2. CDR1 and CDR2 from the germline V gene are LNHDA and SQIVND (reference sequence). CDR3 length equals 14 residues. The J segment lost 2 bases and the V segment lost 4 bases, leaving 5 bases of the junction unmatched. Here the CDR3 DNA reads TGTGCCAGTAGTACGGCTAGCGGTCCCTACGAGCAGTACTTC. Protein sequence: CASSTASGPYEQYF.

The gene calls are TRBV7-8 and TRBJ2-7; tentatively, D is TRBD1 (6 bases). CDR1 SGHVS and CDR2 FQNEAQ come from the germline V gene. The germline V and J ends were trimmed by 5 bases and 0 bases, with 11 bases remaining between them. The CDR3 is 14 amino acids. The CDR3 region has the DNA TGTGCCAGCAGCATCGACAGGAGCTCCTACGAGCAGTACTTC. This encodes CASSIDRSSYEQYF.

This clonotype was recorded many times. The genes are TRBV27 and TRBJ1-2; D gene unclear. V shed 2 bases and J shed 6 bases, with 16 bases lying between them. This CDR3 has 15 residues. Per the germline V gene, CDR1 is MNHEY and CDR2 is SMNVEV (reference sequence). The CDR3 is CASSLISSRAHGYTF. The CDR3 bases are TGTGCCAGCAGTTTAATCAGCAGCCGGGCACATGGCTACACCTTC.

This clonotype showed up many times. The chain links TRBV27 to TRBJ1-5; D gene uncertain. The ends were cut back, 6 bases at V and 7 bases at J, with 19 bases in the middle. This CDR3 has 15 amino acids. The germline V gene has CDR1 MNHEY and CDR2 SMNVEV (reference sequence). CDR3 region: CASSTSDRLGQPQHF. In DNA, the CDR3 is TGTGCCAGCAGCACATCGGACCGCTTAGGGCAGCCCCAGCATTTT.

The chain is built from TRBV9 and TRBJ1-6, with 8 bases lining up with TRBD1. The CDR3 has 17 residues. The junction had 6 bases not matched to a gene; V was cut back by 4 bases and J by 0 bases. Germline V gives CDR1 SGDLS, CDR2 YYNGEE. CDR3 nucleotide sequence: TGTGCCAGCAGCCCCCGGGACAGGAGCTCCTATAATTCACCCCTCCACTTT. Amino acid sequence: CASSPRDRSSYNSPLHF.

The chain has TRBV7-9 and TRBJ2-1, with 8 nucleotides matching TRBD2. This CDR3 region has 18 residues. With V trimmed by 6 bases and J by 0 bases, 13 bases remained unmatched. CDR1 SEHNR and CDR2 FQNEAQ come from the germline V gene (reference sequence). The CDR3 coding sequence is TGTGCCAGCAGTTTTGCGGGGCTAGCGGGCTTCTCCTACAATGAGCAGTTCTTC. Encoded protein: CASSFAGLAGFSYNEQFF.

This clonotype was observed at least ten times. The genes are TRBV30 and TRBJ1-2, with 7 bases matching TRBD1. The J segment lost 4 bases and the V segment lost 2 bases, leaving 7 bases of the junction unmatched. The CDR3 is 14 amino acids. From germline, CDR1 is GTSNPN and CDR2 SVGIG (reference sequence). This CDR3 is CAWSKSTGVYGYTF. CDR3 nucleotide sequence: TGTGCCTGGAGTAAGAGCACAGGGGTCTATGGCTACACCTTC.

This clonotype has just a few counts. The chain employs TRBV13 and TRBJ2-7; D ambiguous. The germline V and J ends were trimmed by 4 bases and 2 bases, with 18 bases remaining between them. The CDR3 is 16 amino acids. CDR1 is PRHDT, CDR2 FYEKMQ, per germline (reference sequence). The CDR3 spells CASSSKVLGGTYEQYF. CDR3 nucleotides: TGTGCCAGCAGCTCAAAGGTGCTAGGCGGCACCTACGAGCAGTACTTC.

The sample holds a few counts of this clonotype. The chain uses TRBV20-1 and TRBJ2-1; possible D gene TRBD2, 5 bases. Germline-derived CDR1 and CDR2 are DFQATT and SNEGSKA (reference sequence). This CDR3 region has 14 residues. V lost 3 bases and J lost 9, with 18 bases in between. The CDR3 nucleotides read TGCAGTGCTAGCGGGGAATACAATAAGGGTGAGCAGTTCTTC. Translation: CSASGEYNKGEQFF.

The sample holds many counts of this clonotype. This chain uses TRBV5-1 with TRBJ2-1, with 8 bases aligning to TRBD1. The ends lost 1 base at V and 10 bases at J; junction bases unmatched: 10. Germline V gene data show CDR1 as SGHRS and CDR2 as YFSETQ. There are 15 residues in the CDR3. The DNA of the CDR3 is TGCGCCAGCAGCTTGACCGGACAGGGTGGCCGCGAGCAGTTCTTC. Its protein is CASSLTGQGGREQFF. Variable domain in full (rest from reference TRBV5-1 and TRBJ2-1): KAGVTQTPRYLIKTRGQQVTLSCSPISGHRSVSWYQQTPGQGLQFLFEYFSETQRNKGNFPGRFSGRQFSNSRSEMNVSTLELGDSALYLCASSLTGQGGREQFFGPGTRLTVL.

This chain joins TRBV27 and TRBJ1-1; no definite D call. Per germline, CDR1 MNHEY and CDR2 SMNVEV (reference sequence). The CDR3 is made up of 16 amino acids. Trimming removed 2 bases at V and 0 bases at J, with 13 bases between. The CDR3 coding sequence is TGTGCCAGCAGTTTAGGTTACAAGAACATGAACACTGAAGCTTTCTTT. It is translated as CASSLGYKNMNTEAFF.

In this sample, this clonotype turned up a few times. The chain carries TRBV30 and TRBJ1-6; 9 positions match TRBD1. This CDR3 has 13 residues. Germline V gives CDR1 GTSNPN, CDR2 SVGIG (reference sequence). Germline trimming cut 7 bases from V and 7 bases from J; bases unmatched to any gene: 5. CDR3 loop: CASGQGGNSPLHF. The CDR3 DNA reads as TGTGCCTCGGGACAGGGTGGGAATTCACCCCTCCACTTT. Full variable domain (remainder filled in from reference TRBV30 and TRBJ1-6): SQTIHQWPATLVQPVGSPLSLECTVEGTSNPNLYWYRQAAGRGLQLLFYSVGIGQISSEVPQNLSASRPQDRQFILSSKKLLLSDSGFYLCASGQGGNSPLHFGNGTRLTVT.

The chain links TRBV10-2 to TRBJ2-7, with TRBD1 identical over 8 bases. V gave up 2 bases and J gave up 0 bases; unmatched junction bases: 6. The CDR3 runs 16 residues. Per germline, CDR1 WSHSY and CDR2 SAAADI. The CDR3 DNA reads TGCGCCAGCAGTGAGCCGGGACAGGCGAGCTCCTACGAGCAGTACTTC. Amino acids: CASSEPGQASSYEQYF.

At least ten counts were recorded for this clonotype. The chain employs TRBV7-8 and TRBJ1-5, with D uncertain. The CDR3 consists of 15 residues. Germline V gene lookup returns CDR1 SGHVS and CDR2 FQNEAQ. Trimming removed 1 base from V and 2 bases from J, with 9 bases in between. The CDR3 protein is CASSLGRGGNQPQHF. The CDR3 nucleotides are TGTGCCAGCAGCTTAGGTCGGGGAGGCAATCAGCCCCAGCATTTT.

V usage is TRBV19 and J usage is TRBJ1-1; no clear D. The germline V and J ends were trimmed by 6 bases and 1 base, with 9 bases remaining between them. This CDR3 has 13 amino acids. Germline V gene sequence: CDR1 LNHDA, CDR2 SQIVND (reference sequence). DNA for the CDR3: TGTGCCAGTAGGGTAACGGGGAACACTGAAGCTTTCTTT. Residues: CASRVTGNTEAFF.